A single sample is the source of the 32 T cell receptor beta chains below, sequenced in a study of CD8+CD57+ T cells in acquired aplastic anemia. Genomic DNA templated the TCR beta VDJ and CDR3 profiling. MiXCR, run by TCRdb on the reads, gives a single entry per CDR3 protein. The table has roughly 420,000 distinct CDR3 sequences, roughly 64% seen once. Sequencing was carried out using sorted CD4+, CD8+, or CD8+CD57+ T cells (not recorded which) from PBMCs. These TCRs come from a human donor in good health, serving as a control.

The DNA of the CDR3 is TGCGCCAGCAGCTTGGCCGGGGTGGCTGAACATTCACCCCTCCACTTT. Translated, it gives CASSLAGVAEHSPLHF. The V call is TRBV5-1, the J call TRBJ1-6; D is unclear. Germline V gene data show CDR1 as SGHRS and CDR2 as YFSETQ. Trimming took 0 bases from V and 8 from J, leaving 15 bases between them. This CDR3 region has 16 residues. The full variable domain, with the rest looked up from reference TRBV5-1 and TRBJ1-6, is KAGVTQTPRYLIKTRGQQVTLSCSPISGHRSVSWYQQTPGQGLQFLFEYFSETQRNKGNFPGRFSGRQFSNSRSEMNVSTLELGDSALYLCASSLAGVAEHSPLHFGNGTRLTVT.

This clonotype appeared many times. This rearrangement joins TRBV29-1 to TRBJ1-5; perhaps TRBD1 as D (6 bases). V lost 4 bases and J lost 3, with 10 bases in between. The CDR3 sequence is 13 residues long. Per germline, CDR1 SQVTM and CDR2 ANQGSEA. This CDR3 reads CSVATGLNQPQHF. The CDR3 DNA reads TGCAGCGTTGCGACAGGCCTCAATCAGCCCCAGCATTTT.

V is TRBV12-3 or TRBV12-4 and J is TRBJ1-5; 7 nucleotides align to TRBD1. V shed 5 bases, J shed 3 bases, and the junction held 7 bases outside the gene matches. CDR3 size: 15 residues. CDR3 loop: CASSQEGAVNQPQHF. Written as DNA, the CDR3 is TGTGCCAGCAGTCAAGAGGGGGCGGTCAATCAGCCCCAGCATTTT.

The V call is TRBV5-1, the J call TRBJ2-1; D possibly corresponds to TRBD1 (5 bases). This CDR3 is 15 amino acids long. CDR1 is SGHRS and CDR2 is YFSETQ in the germline V gene. The V end was cut by 1 base, the J end by 6 bases, with 14 bases between. The CDR3 spells CASSLIQGFGNEQFF. CDR3 DNA: TGCGCCAGCAGCTTGATCCAGGGTTTTGGCAATGAGCAGTTCTTC.

The gene calls are TRBV7-6 and TRBJ2-7; D not certain. The V gene's germline CDR1 is SGHVS and CDR2 FNYEAQ. The CDR3 has 16 residues. Trimming cost V 1 base and J 2 bases, with 15 bases left between them. CDR3 residues: CASSLDNGRFPYEQYF. For the CDR3, the DNA is TGTGCCAGCAGCTTAGATAACGGGCGATTCCCCTACGAGCAGTACTTC.

This chain links TRBV5-4 with TRBJ2-5; tentative D call: TRBD2 (7 bases). Trimming cost V 4 bases and J 4 bases, with 20 bases left between them. Germline-derived CDR1 and CDR2 are SGHNT and YYREEE (reference sequence). CDR3 length: 16 amino acids. The CDR3 sequence: CASSEPWGGGSETQYF. In DNA form, the CDR3 reads TGTGCCAGCAGCGAGCCCTGGGGCGGGGGCTCAGAGACCCAGTACTTC.

The V and J genes are TRBV12-3 or TRBV12-4 and TRBJ1-6; tentative D call: TRBD1 (5 bases). The CDR3 covers 18 residues. The V end lost 7 bases, the J end lost 8 bases, and 27 bases lay between the germline ends. The CDR3 loop reads CASNHPRVGAYLDSPLHF. The CDR3, as DNA: TGTGCCAGCAATCACCCCAGGGTAGGGGCCTACCTCGATTCACCCCTCCACTTT.

On this clonotype: Since the CDR3 does not end with the conserved phenylalanine or tryptophan, this likely comes from a read error. Because the CDR3's place on the DNA is in doubt, the DNA is left out and the CDR3 is given as listed by TCRdb. The chain carries TRBV7-2 and TRBJ2-7; TRBD1 reflects the table's D call only, with no check against the DNA. CDR1 and CDR2 from the germline V gene are SGHTA and FQGNSA. The CDR3 has 13 amino acids, counting both end residues. CDR3 loop: CASSCDGRAGQEQ.

The chain links TRBV4-2 to TRBJ1-3; D is unclear. There are 14 residues in the CDR3. The V gene lost 0 bases and the J gene lost 3 bases, with 6 bases spanning the gap. Germline-derived CDR1 and CDR2 are LGHNA and YNFKEQ. As DNA, the CDR3 is TGTGCCAGCAGCCAAGAGTCTGGTGGAAACACCATATATTTT. This encodes CASSQESGGNTIYF.

This clonotype occurred many times. This rearrangement joins TRBV7-3 to TRBJ2-3; 9 bases fit TRBD2. Looked up from germline, CDR1 is SGHTA and CDR2 is FQGTGA. The length of the CDR3 is 14 residues. Losses at the gene ends were 3 bases for V and 6 bases for J; bases not matched to a gene: 4. For the CDR3, the DNA is TGTGCCAGCAGCTTCGCGGGGGGGACCGATACGCAGTATTTT. Encoded protein: CASSFAGGTDTQYF.

With regard to this clonotype: Its ends do not fully match the called genes, so a read error is possible. V usage is TRBV11-2 and J usage is TRBJ2-2, with a possible D match to TRBD1 (6 bases). The V gene's germline CDR1 is SGHAT and CDR2 FQNNGV. The CDR3 consists of 15 residues. The CDR3 nucleotides are TGTGCCAGCAGCTTTGAACAGGGTGGCACCGGGGAGCCGTTTTTT. Protein sequence: CASSFEQGGTGEPFF.

The chain employs TRBV7-9 and TRBJ1-6, with a weak D call TRBD1 (6 bases). CDR3 size: 17 residues. The germline CDR1 and CDR2 sequences are SEHNR and FQNEAQ (reference sequence). Between the trimmed V and J ends, which lost 3 bases and 13 bases, there was a span of 25 bases. The CDR3 is CASSLTRGNSFGSPLHF. The CDR3 DNA reads as TGTGCCAGCAGCTTGACCAGGGGAAACTCTTTCGGCTCCCCCCTCCACTTT. Full variable domain (remainder filled in from reference TRBV7-9 and TRBJ1-6): DTGVSQNPRHKITKRGQNVTFRCDPISEHNRLYWYRQTLGQGPEFLTYFQNEAQLEKSRLLSDRFSAERPKGSFSTLEIQRTEQGDSAMYLCASSLTRGNSFGSPLHFGNGTRLTVT.

This clonotype was recorded only once. This chain joins TRBV7-3 and TRBJ1-3; D is ambiguous. V was shortened by 4 bases and J by 0 bases, with 10 bases between the two germline ends. Germline CDR1 is SGHTA and CDR2 is FQGTGA. The CDR3 spans 15 residues. CDR3 sequence: CASSSGATSGNTIYF. The CDR3 region has the DNA TGTGCCAGCAGCTCCGGCGCAACCTCTGGAAACACCATATATTTT.

The CDR3 region is CASWRGKSYEQYF. Here the CDR3 DNA reads TGTGCCAGCTGGCGGGGGAAATCCTACGAGCAGTACTTC. The rearrangement uses TRBV10-3 and TRBJ2-7; 7 bases line up with TRBD2. V gave up 10 bases and J gave up 1 base; unmatched junction bases: 7. Germline assignment: CDR1 ENHRY and CDR2 SYGVKD. The CDR3 runs to 13 residues.

V gene TRBV10-2 combines with J gene TRBJ1-6; possibly TRBD1 for D (6 bases). The V end was cut by 4 bases, the J end by 7 bases, with 14 bases between. Germline assignment: CDR1 WSHSY and CDR2 SAAADI. This CDR3 contains 15 residues. CDR3 nucleotide sequence: TGCGCCAGCAGTGCCAGGTGGGGGACAAATTCACCCCTCCACTTT. This gives the protein CASSARWGTNSPLHF.

This clonotype showed up many times. Here the CDR3 reads CASSPFPYEQYF. The CDR3 bases are TGTGCCAGCAGCCCCTTCCCCTACGAGCAGTACTTC. The chain links TRBV6-2 or TRBV6-3 to TRBJ2-7; D remains ambiguous. V was clipped by 6 bases and J by 2 bases, with 8 bases between them. The CDR3 contains 12 residues. Germline assignment: CDR1 MNHEY and CDR2 SVGEGT.

This clonotype was picked up a small number of times. The rearrangement joins TRBV6-6 to TRBJ1-5, with 8 bases identical to TRBD1. This CDR3 is built from 19 residues. Looked up from germline, CDR1 is MNHNY and CDR2 is SVGAGI (reference sequence). The ends lost 2 bases at V and 2 bases at J; junction bases unmatched: 14. CDR3 sequence (DNA): TGTGCCAGCAGTTACCGCCAGGGGGCCGGCTATACGGGCAATCAGCCCCAGCATTTT. Translated, it gives CASSYRQGAGYTGNQPQHF.

Ten or more counts support this clonotype. The chain employs TRBV20-1 and TRBJ1-2, with a possible D match to TRBD1 (6 bases). The germline V and J ends were trimmed by 1 base and 1 base, with 10 bases remaining between them. The CDR3 runs 14 residues. Germline assignment: CDR1 DFQATT and CDR2 SNEGSKA (reference sequence). The CDR3 sequence: CSARAEDSNYGYTF. CDR3 DNA: TGCAGTGCTAGAGCAGAGGACAGTAACTATGGCTACACCTTC.

The chain couples TRBV7-6 to TRBJ1-5; D remains unclear. Germline CDR1 and CDR2: SGHVS and FNYEAQ. Trimming took 0 bases from V and 5 from J, leaving 11 bases between them. The CDR3 extends over 15 amino acids. CDR3 residues: CASSLARVSDQPQHF. CDR3 coding DNA: TGTGCCAGCAGCTTAGCGCGGGTAAGTGATCAGCCCCAGCATTTT. Using reference TRBV7-6 and TRBJ1-5 for the parts outside the CDR3, the full variable domain is GAGVSQSPRYKVTKRGQDVALRCDPISGHVSLYWYRQALGQGPEFLTYFNYEAQQDKSGLPNDRFSAERPEGSISTLTIQRTEQRDSAMYRCASSLARVSDQPQHFGDGTRLSIL.

The chain uses TRBV20-1 and TRBJ1-6; D gene unclear. The ends were cut back, 3 bases at V and 8 bases at J, with 17 bases in the middle. In germline, CDR1 is DFQATT, CDR2 SNEGSKA (reference sequence). The CDR3 is 15 amino acids. Here the CDR3 reads CSARRTEREDSPLHF. In DNA form, the CDR3 reads TGCAGTGCTAGGAGGACTGAAAGAGAGGATTCACCCCTCCACTTT.

V is TRBV4-2 and J is TRBJ2-7; the D gene could be TRBD1 or TRBD2 (5 bases each). The CDR3 runs 14 residues. Germline V gene lookup returns CDR1 LGHNA and CDR2 YNFKEQ. The germline V and J ends were trimmed by 4 bases and 3 bases, with 13 bases remaining between them. The DNA of the CDR3 is TGTGCCAGCAGCCTCGGGCCTGGGGGCTACGAGCAGTACTTC. It is translated as CASSLGPGGYEQYF.

The chain recombines TRBV29-1 with TRBJ2-7; 8 nucleotides match TRBD1. Germline values: CDR1 SQVTM, CDR2 ANQGSEA. J was trimmed by 5 bases and V by 0 bases; bases with no gene match: 6. The CDR3 contains 14 residues. The CDR3 bases are TGCAGCGTTGAAGATCTTGACAGGGGCCACGAGCAGTACTTC. This codes for CSVEDLDRGHEQYF.

V usage is TRBV20-1 and J usage is TRBJ1-2; unclear D gene. Germline V CDR1 and CDR2: DFQATT, SNEGSKA (reference sequence). The germline V and J ends were trimmed by 0 bases and 7 bases, with 15 bases remaining between them. The CDR3 covers 14 residues. The CDR3 DNA follows: TGCAGTGCTAGAGATCATGGTGATGAGGTTGGCTACACCTTC. It is translated as CSARDHGDEVGYTF.

This clonotype appeared many times. The chain carries TRBV18 and TRBJ2-5; unclear D gene. The CDR3 has 14 residues. Germline-derived CDR1 and CDR2 are KGHSH and LQKENI. Trimming took off 4 bases at V and 1 base at J, with 10 bases between the two ends. The CDR3: CASSQDAIQETQYF. CDR3 nucleotides: TGTGCCAGCTCACAGGACGCCATCCAAGAGACCCAGTACTTC.

This clonotype was seen at least ten times. The chain joins TRBV6-5 to TRBJ2-7, with TRBD1 identical over 8 bases. This CDR3 region has 15 residues. J lost 2 bases, V lost 7 bases, and 10 bases had no gene match. CDR1 is MNHEY, CDR2 SVGAGI, per germline. The CDR3 loop reads CASTLDRGSTYEQYF. In DNA form, the CDR3 reads TGTGCCAGCACCTTAGACAGGGGATCAACCTACGAGCAGTACTTC.

This clonotype was counted once. Likely a read error: the CDR3 ends without its conserved phenylalanine or tryptophan. The DNA is left out, because the CDR3 cannot be placed on it with certainty; the CDR3 is given as TCRdb lists it. The genes are TRBV2 and TRBJ2-7. Germline CDR1 and CDR2: SNHLY and FYNNEI. The CDR3 comprises 11 residues, both ends counted. The CDR3 region is CARGYAIATYS.

The table lists this clonotype with a count of one. V gene TRBV7-2 combines with J gene TRBJ1-1, with 7 bases identical to TRBD1. The CDR3 covers 14 residues. The junction had 9 bases not matched to a gene; V was cut back by 5 bases and J by 6 bases. Germline V gene sequence: CDR1 SGHTA, CDR2 FQGNSA. This CDR3 is CASSPPRQGPEAFF. CDR3 coding DNA: TGTGCCAGCAGCCCGCCAAGACAGGGACCTGAAGCTTTCTTT.

The chain links TRBV5-8 to TRBJ1-1; D is possibly TRBD1 (6 bases). There are 12 residues in the CDR3. Per germline, CDR1 SGHTS and CDR2 YDEGEE. V was pared by 8 bases and J by 9 bases, with 17 bases between. This CDR3 reads CASSTPGHQAFF. The CDR3, as DNA: TGTGCCAGTAGTACCCCGGGACACCAAGCTTTCTTT. Based on the CDR3 plus reference TRBV5-8 and TRBJ1-1, the full variable domain is EAGVTQSPTHLIKTRGQQATLRCSPISGHTSVYWYQQALGLGLQFLLWYDEGEERNRGNFPPRFSGRQFPNYSSELNVNALELEDSALYLCASSTPGHQAFFGQGTRLTVV.

This clonotype was seen just once. Because it lacks the conserved phenylalanine or tryptophan at the end, this CDR3 is likely a read error. No DNA is shown, since the ends of the CDR3 on it are uncertain; the CDR3 is the one TCRdb lists. The V gene is TRBV9, the J gene TRBJ1-2. Termini included, the CDR3 measures 13 amino acids. CDR1 is SGDLS and CDR2 is YYNGEE in the germline V gene. The CDR3 sequence is CASSPDPVTSGGC.

Turning to this clonotype: At one boundary the junction diverges from the germline segment, which might be a read error. This chain links TRBV7-4 with TRBJ2-7; no clear D gene. There are 13 residues in the CDR3. Germline V CDR1 and CDR2: SGHVT, SQSDAQ. CDR3 sequence: CASSLEPADAQYF. In nucleotides, the CDR3 is TGTGCCAGCAGCTTAGAACCCGCCGACGCGCAGTATTTC.

The chain recombines TRBV7-2 with TRBJ1-1; TRBD1 is a possible D gene (5 bases). The V end lost 5 bases, the J end lost 10 bases, and 17 bases lay between the germline ends. The CDR3 consists of 13 residues. Germline lookup yields CDR1 SGHTA and CDR2 FQGNSA. CDR3 residues: CASSMGTVQVAFF. The DNA for the CDR3 is TGTGCCAGCAGCATGGGGACGGTGCAGGTAGCTTTCTTT. Based on the CDR3 plus reference TRBV7-2 and TRBJ1-1, the full variable domain is GAGVSQSPSNKVTEKGKDVELRCDPISGHTALYWYRQSLGQGLEFLIYFQGNSAPDKSGLPSDRFSAERTGGSVSTLTIQRTQQEDSAVYLCASSMGTVQVAFFGQGTRLTVV.

The chain joins TRBV6-2 or TRBV6-3 to TRBJ2-7, with 10 bases fitting TRBD1. The CDR3 loop spans 14 amino acids. Losses at the gene ends were 7 bases for V and 2 bases for J; bases not matched to a gene: 5. Germline V CDR1 and CDR2: MNHEY, SVGEGT. The CDR3 region is CASKPGQGTYEQYF. DNA of the CDR3: TGTGCCAGCAAGCCGGGACAGGGGACCTACGAGCAGTACTTC.